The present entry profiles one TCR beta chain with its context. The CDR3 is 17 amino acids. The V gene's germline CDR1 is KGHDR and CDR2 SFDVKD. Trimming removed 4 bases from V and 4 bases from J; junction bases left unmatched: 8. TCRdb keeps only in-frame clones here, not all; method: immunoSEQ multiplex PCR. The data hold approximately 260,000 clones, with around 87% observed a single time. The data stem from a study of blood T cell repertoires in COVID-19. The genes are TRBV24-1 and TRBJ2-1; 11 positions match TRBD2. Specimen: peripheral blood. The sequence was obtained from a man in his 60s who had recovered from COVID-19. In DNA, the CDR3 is TGTGCCACCAGTGACCGTCGACTAGCGGGGTTTTACAATGAGCAGTTCTTC. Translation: CATSDRRLAGFYNEQFF.